The TCR beta chain under discussion was sequenced for a study of T cell responses to AZD1222 COVID-19 vaccine. Study background: Combined were second doses at about 4 or about 12 weeks.

With regard to this clone: The antigen remains unidentified.

Data came from immunoSEQ multiplex PCR; TCRdb stores just in-frame clones and leaves some out. The data hold about 150,000 clones, with just under 95% observed a single time. Findings and limits, study-wide: Only a handful of AZD1222 recipients were seropositive at baseline. The donors showed a predominance of white British ancestry and of females, with possible underestimation of clonal diversity. Close to half of spike-specific TCRs reportedly recognize unmutated variant regions.

The TCR originated in an adult in good health. The sample here was peripheral blood, taken on day 0 of AZD1222 vaccination.

In nucleotides, the CDR3 is TGTGCCAGCAGTTACAAGACACTCACCGGGGAGCTGTTTTTT. Translation gives CASSYKTLTGELFF. The chain uses TRBV6-5 and TRBJ2-2; D not resolved. Per germline, CDR1 MNHEY and CDR2 SVGAGI. CDR3 size: 14 residues. The V and J ends lost 2 bases and 4 bases respectively, with 8 bases between them.